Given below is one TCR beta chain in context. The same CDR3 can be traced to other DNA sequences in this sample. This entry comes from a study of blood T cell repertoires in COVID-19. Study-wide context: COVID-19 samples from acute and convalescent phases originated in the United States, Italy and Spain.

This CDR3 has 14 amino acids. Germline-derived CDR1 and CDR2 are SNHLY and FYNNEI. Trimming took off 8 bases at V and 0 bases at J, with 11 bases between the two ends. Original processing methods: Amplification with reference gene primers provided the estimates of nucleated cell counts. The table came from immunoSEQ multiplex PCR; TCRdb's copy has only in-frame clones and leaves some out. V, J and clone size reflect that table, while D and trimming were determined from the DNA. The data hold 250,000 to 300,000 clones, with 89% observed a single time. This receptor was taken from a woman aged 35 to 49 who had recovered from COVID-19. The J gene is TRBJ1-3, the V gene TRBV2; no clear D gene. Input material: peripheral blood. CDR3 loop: CASSELRSGNTIYF. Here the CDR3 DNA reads TGTGCCAGCTCTGAACTTCGCTCTGGAAACACCATATATTTT.